The clone carrying this TCR beta chain appeared a single time. Antigen unknown. The sample belongs to a study of OX40 agonist ivuxolimab in advanced cancers. In the study overall: In this cohort, patients received ivuxolimab, an agonistic anti-OX40 (CD134) antibody. A history of anti-PD-1, anti-PD-L1 or anti-CTLA-4 therapy was acceptable, and about 40% had some. Dose-escalation patients' cancers were hepatocellular carcinoma, melanoma, renal cell or head and neck cancer. Study-level points and caveats: Within 6 weeks, CD4+ and CD8+ blood T cells expanded clonally at 0.1 to 3.0 mg/kg.

The CDR3 is made up of 16 amino acids. V lost 1 base and J 4 bases, leaving 16 bases between the germline ends. The germline V gene encodes CDR1 MDHEN and CDR2 SYDVKM. Some clones are missing from TCRdb's copy, which holds only in-frame ones; the method was immunoSEQ multiplex PCR. The sample consists of tens of thousands of clones, over 70% of them appearing once. This receptor was identified in an adult with an advanced solid tumor such as melanoma, head and neck, liver or kidney cancer. The specimen was CD4+ or CD8+ T cells sorted from blood, collected in a trial of the OX40 agonist ivuxolimab. The gene calls are TRBV28 and TRBJ1-2, with D maybe TRBD1 (6 bases). The CDR3, as DNA: TGTGCCAGCAGTTTATACACAGGGCCTAGGGCCTATGGCTACACCTTC. Amino acid sequence: CASSLYTGPRAYGYTF.